The clone carrying this T cell receptor (beta chain) was picked up one time. These data originate in a study of blood T cell repertoires in COVID-19. Study overall: COVID-19 samples, acute and convalescent, were from the United States, Italy and Spain. PBMCs, B-cell-depleted T cells, or T cells were the source of the cDNA or gDNA that made up the material.

Source study methods: Using reference gene primer amplification, nucleated cell counts were estimated. Sequencing was performed with immunoSEQ multiplex PCR; in TCRdb, only in-frame clones are kept and a portion is missing. The V and J calls and clone size come from that table; D and trimming were worked out from the DNA. The table includes 300,000 to 450,000 clones, roughly 77% detected once. The specimen was peripheral blood. This TCR was sampled from a human donor with acute or convalescent COVID-19. The donor label of this sample is uncertain.

CDR3 sequence reads: CASSLGLAGGRNEQFF. The CDR3 nucleotides are TGTGCCAGCAGCTTGGGACTAGCGGGGGGGAGGAATGAGCAGTTCTTC. This sequence joins TRBV13 and TRBJ2-1, with 16 nucleotides matching TRBD2. The germline V gene encodes CDR1 PRHDT and CDR2 FYEKMQ (reference sequence). With V trimmed by 3 bases and J by 7 bases, 3 bases remained unmatched. The CDR3 is 16 amino acids.